This note documents a single TCR beta chain sequence. Its target antigen remains unknown. Base-call qualities are not available, and no considerably larger clone is one nucleotide away. These data come from a study of blood T cell repertoires in COVID-19 (dated by TCRdb to 2020 to 2021). About the study as a whole: Collaborator samples came from the United States, Italy and Spain and covered acute and convalescent phases of COVID-19. The material from the prospective study consisted of cDNA or gDNA derived from T cells, B-cell-depleted T cells, or PBMCs. The dataset comprised deeply sampled blood TCRbeta repertoires from subjects exposed to, actively infected with, or recovered from COVID-19. The repertoires were released in a freely available public database meant as a resource for research on the immune response to SARS-CoV-2. Samples were obtained from the ongoing ImmuneRACE study (first 160 participants) and from over 1,000 subjects provided by 6 global collaborators. Sample metadata almost always included a de-identified subject ID, COVID-19 status, age in years and sex. Where available, HLA class I and class II types were obtained from metadata supplied by the sample provider rather than from assay-based typing.

Collaborating institutions collected whole blood in K2EDTA tubes following their own protocols. For TCRbeta analysis, collaborator samples were shipped as frozen whole blood, as isolated PBMCs, or as DNA extracted from either sample type. TCRbeta CDR3 regions were amplified from genomic DNA using the immunoSEQ Assay, a bias-controlled multiplex PCR. In the paper's pipeline: The number of nucleated cells in each sample was estimated from the amplification of reference gene primers within the assay. To quantify the absolute abundance of each unique TCRbeta CDR3 rearrangement, sequence reads were collapsed and filtered. Productive Simpson clonality was computed per sample as the square root of Simpson's diversity index over productive rearrangements. TCRdb re-hosts the immuneACCESS table, in-frame sequences only. Its copies lack some clones; in the studies checked, an unresolved V gene accounts for under half of them, and the cause for the rest is not known. V and J calls and clone size are given by that table; D and trimming were obtained from the DNA. The sample records roughly 100,000 clones, 70% to 90% of which are singletons. In total, the top ten clones hold roughly 2% of the sample.

What the work shows at the level of the full study, not this receptor alone: The amount of clinical and demographic metadata varied by source and participant and was provided uncurated.

Deletion took 0 bases off V and 2 bases off J, with a span of 10 bases between the germline ends. The CDR3 covers 16 residues, taking in both the cysteine and the phenylalanine. Of all the DNA, just the CDR3 is kept, 48 bases in frame from base 1. Taken from the germline V gene (reference sequence), the CDR1 and CDR2 loops are LGHDT and YNNKEL. This TCR derives from a man between 50 and 59 years old with active COVID-19. The chain uses TRBV3-1 (or the pseudogene TRBV3-2) and TRBJ1-4; a tentative D call is TRBD1 (5 bases match). Sequencing was done on a sample of peripheral blood. The CDR3 protein sequence reads: CASSQDPGLTNEKLFF. The DNA sequence is as follows: TGTGCCAGCAGCCAAGACCCAGGGCTTACTAATGAAAAACTGTTTTTT.